A selection of T cell receptor beta chains follows, all from one sample in a study of cytomegalovirus exposure and HLA in healthy donors. Clones were read by immunoSEQ multiplex PCR, and TCRdb kept only the in-frame ones, dropping some. The sample records about 110,000 clones, approximately 70% being singletons. The specimen was PBMCs. Receptor source: a man aged 40-49 years in good health and CMV-seropositive. Both conserved end residues are part of each CDR3. A D gene is named only where the DNA matches it firmly. The size field is filled for only some rows; it gives once, few, many or a size class.

>-|TRBV7-9|TRBJ1-5|13|-
TGTTCCAGCAGCTTTCCAGGCGCTAAGTCCCAGCATTTT
CSSSFPGAKSQHF
>-|TRBV6-5|TRBJ2-7|14|TRBD2
TGTGCCAGCAGTTGGACTAGCGGAACCTACGAGCAGTACTTC
CASSWTSGTYEQYF
>-|TRBV6-1|TRBJ2-1|14|TRBD2
TGTGCCAGCACCTTTAGCGGGAGTTTTAATGAGCAGTTCTTC
CASTFSGSFNEQFF
>-|TRBV9|TRBJ2-3|16|TRBD2
TGTGCCAGCAGCGTAACTCATAGCGGGATTCTGGATACGCAGTATTTT
CASSVTHSGILDTQYF
>few|TRBV5-5|TRBJ2-7|12|-
TGTGCCAGCAGCTTTCCGGTCTACGAGCAGTACTTC
CASSFPVYEQYF
>-|TRBV29-1|TRBJ2-5|17|TRBD2
TGCAGCGTTGAGAGAACCCCTGGACTAGCGGGAGGGGGGACCCAGTACTTC
CSVERTPGLAGGGTQYF
>-|TRBV4-3|TRBJ1-2|15|-
TGCGCCAGCAGCCAAGATTTGAGGACTGCCGATGGCTACACCTTC
CASSQDLRTADGYTF
>few|TRBV6-1|TRBJ1-5|14|-
TGTGCCAGCGGCGATAGGGGGGGCGGTCAGCCCCAGCATTTT
CASGDRGGGQPQHF
>-|TRBV28|TRBJ2-1|14|-
TGTGCCAGCAGCCTGATCGGGGGTGCAAATGAGCAGTTCTTC
CASSLIGGANEQFF
>-|TRBV6-5|TRBJ1-2|16|-
TGTGCCAGCAGTTACGCGTGGACAGCTACTAACTATGGCTACACCTTC
CASSYAWTATNYGYTF
>-|TRBV5-4|TRBJ2-5|14|-
TGTGCCAGCAGCTTGTCTGCAGGTCAAGAGACCCAGTACTTC
CASSLSAGQETQYF
>-|TRBV28|TRBJ2-4|13|-
TGTGCCAGCATCCCCAGGGGCCGAGACATTCAGTACTTC
CASIPRGRDIQYF
>few|TRBV7-3|TRBJ2-2|17|TRBD1
TGTGCCAGCAGCGCCAACCGGGACAGGATGAACACCGGGGAGCTGTTTTTT
CASSANRDRMNTGELFF
>-|TRBV30|TRBJ2-3|13|-
TGTGCCTGGAATCAGGCGTTCACAGATACGCAGTATTTT
CAWNQAFTDTQYF
>-|TRBV15|TRBJ1-5|16|-
TGTGCCACCAGCAGGGGCTGGGGGGAGAGCAATCAGCCCCAGCATTTT
CATSRGWGESNQPQHF
>-|TRBV28|TRBJ2-7|15|-
TGTGCCAGCAGTCTTCACGGGGATCGCTCCTACGAGCAGTACTTC
CASSLHGDRSYEQYF
>-|TRBV9|TRBJ2-3|14|TRBD1
TGTGCCAGCAGCGTAGGACAGGGGACAGATACGCAGTATTTT
CASSVGQGTDTQYF
>-|TRBV7-9|TRBJ2-5|14|-
TGTGCCAGCAGCTTACAAGGGGCGGGGCGGGCCCAGTACTTC
CASSLQGAGRAQYF
>-|TRBV11-3|TRBJ1-1|14|-
TGTGCCAGCAGCAAGGGGCGGATGCGCACTGAAGCTTTCTTT
CASSKGRMRTEAFF
>-|TRBV9|TRBJ1-4|16|TRBD1
TGTGCCAGCAGCGTAGGACCGGGACAGGGGAATGAAAAACTGTTTTTT
CASSVGPGQGNEKLFF
>-|TRBV5-1|TRBJ1-1|16|TRBD1
TGCGCCAGCAGCGTCCGGGACAGGGGGCGAGGTACTGAAGCTTTCTTT
CASSVRDRGRGTEAFF
>once|TRBV7-2|TRBJ2-3|15|TRBD1
TGTGCCAGCAACTTCCGGGACAGTTACACAGATACGCAGTATTTT
CASNFRDSYTDTQYF
>-|TRBV19|TRBJ1-2|13|-
TGTGCCAGTAGTATGGCACCAGACTATGGCTACACCTTC
CASSMAPDYGYTF
>-|TRBV4-1|TRBJ2-5|14|TRBD1
TGCGCCAGCAGCCGGGGACAGGGGGGAGAGACCCAGTACTTC
CASSRGQGGETQYF
>-|TRBV5-1|TRBJ2-2|15|-
TGCGCCAGCAGCTCGAAGGGGTATGAGACCGGGGAGCTGTTTTTT
CASSSKGYETGELFF
>-|TRBV27|TRBJ2-1|14|TRBD2
TGTGCCAGCTGGGGGGCAGCGGGAGGGTTTGAGCAGTTCTTC
CASWGAAGGFEQFF
>-|TRBV28|TRBJ2-3|14|TRBD2
TGTGCCAGCAGGTCCGGGGGGACCACAGATACGCAGTATTTT
CASRSGGTTDTQYF
>-|TRBV11-2|TRBJ2-4|16|TRBD2
TGTGCCAGCAGCCCGGCTAGCGGGAGGACCAAAAACATTCAGTACTTC
CASSPASGRTKNIQYF
>-|TRBV6-1|TRBJ2-4|16|TRBD2
TGTGCCAGCAGTGAATGGCTAGCGGGAGGGAAAAACATTCAGTACTTC
CASSEWLAGGKNIQYF
>-|TRBV2|TRBJ2-2|17|TRBD2
TGTGCCAGCAGCCCGGGGCTAGCGGGAGCTGACACCGGGGAGCTGTTTTTT
CASSPGLAGADTGELFF
>-|TRBV5-1|TRBJ2-3|16|TRBD2
TGCGCCAGCAGCTTGGAGGTAGCGGGAGAAACAGATACGCAGTATTTT
CASSLEVAGETDTQYF
>-|TRBV6-1|TRBJ1-1|13|-
TGTGCCAGCAGTGAAGCAAGGGGCACTGAAGCTTTCTTT
CASSEARGTEAFF